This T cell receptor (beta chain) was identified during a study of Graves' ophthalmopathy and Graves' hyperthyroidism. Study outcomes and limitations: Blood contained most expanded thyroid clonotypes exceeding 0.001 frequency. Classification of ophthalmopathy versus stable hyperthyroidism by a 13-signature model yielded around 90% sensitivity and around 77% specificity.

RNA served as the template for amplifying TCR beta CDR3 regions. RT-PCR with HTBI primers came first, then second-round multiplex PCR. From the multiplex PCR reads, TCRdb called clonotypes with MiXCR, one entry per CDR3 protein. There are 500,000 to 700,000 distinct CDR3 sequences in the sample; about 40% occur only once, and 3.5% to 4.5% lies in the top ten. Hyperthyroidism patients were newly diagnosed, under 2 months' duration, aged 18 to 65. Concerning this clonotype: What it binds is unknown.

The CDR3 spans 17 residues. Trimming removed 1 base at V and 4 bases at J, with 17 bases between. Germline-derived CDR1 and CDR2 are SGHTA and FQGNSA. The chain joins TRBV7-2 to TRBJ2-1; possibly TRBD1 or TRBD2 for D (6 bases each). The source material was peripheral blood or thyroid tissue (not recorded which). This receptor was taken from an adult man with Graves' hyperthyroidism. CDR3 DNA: TGTGCCAGCAGCTTAGGGAAAAGAGGGGGGCATTACAATGAGCAGTTCTTC. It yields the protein CASSLGKRGGHYNEQFF.